A single T cell receptor (beta chain) is shown here with its context. There is no known antigen for this receptor. This sample stems from a study of monozygotic twins with inflammatory bowel disease (dated by TCRdb to between 2019 and 2020). The study in broad terms: The full study comprised 28 monozygotic twin pairs: nine German pairs (four IBD-concordant, five IBD-discordant) and 19 IBD-discordant Danish pairs. The search for disease-associated traits relied mainly on comparing IBD patients with their genetically identical healthy co-twins within discordant pairs. Each individual had, on average, about 151 000 unique TCRalpha sequences and 181 000 unique TCRbeta sequences available for analysis. Paper-wide results and their limitations: Because patients received different immunosuppressive treatments, the repertoires may have picked up extra background noise and variability between individuals. A decrease in TCRbeta repertoire diversity, as measured by inverse Simpson index, was observed in IBD patients compared with their healthy co-twins. The results gave no support for a single strong signal or clonotype linked to IBD. No difference in repertoire similarity was observed between concordant and discordant twins, possibly owing to limited statistical power. Compared with healthy twins, IBD patients had fewer clonotypes in common with other individuals, a difference most pronounced in patients showing signs of disease activity. Different T cell subtypes could not be distinguished in the analysis.

Taken from the germline V gene, the CDR1 and CDR2 loops are SGHRS and YFSETQ. The CDR3 has 17 amino acids, counting the end cysteine and phenylalanine. No DNA has been recorded. From each donor, a 2.5 ml peripheral blood sample was drawn into PAXgene tubes and stored at -80 degrees C. Total RNA was isolated from whole blood with the PAXgene blood miRNA kit on an automated QIAcube, without T cell sorting. Deep TCRalpha and TCRbeta repertoire profiling with unique molecular barcoding was performed on peripheral blood of monozygotic twin pairs concordant or discordant for inflammatory bowel disease. Smoking habits were recorded for all twin pairs, with individuals classified as current, former or never smokers. Library preparation employed 5' RACE. Each TCR library was prepared from 3,000 to 4,000 ng of total RNA. cDNA was synthesized with SMARTScribe reverse transcriptase in eight separate reactions per sample. During cDNA synthesis, template switching introduced unique molecular identifiers that contained a 6-nucleotide sample barcode. TCRalpha and TCRbeta cDNA was amplified in two nested PCRs of approximately 17 and 9 cycles, and bead purification was carried out after each PCR. Before amplification, the cDNA was both treated with uracil DNA-glycosylase and purified with the QIAquick PCR purification kit. The second PCR was the step at which Illumina TruSeq-compatible adapters and sample-specific barcodes were added. TapeStation and Qubit were used to check library quality and concentration, and 4 to 6 ng of each library went into the pool. Sequencing of pooled libraries was carried out on an Illumina HiSeq2500 single-index Rapid Run using 2 x 100 bp reads and custom sequencing primers. The authors' analysis ran thus. UMI-based consensus assembly with MiGEC version 1.2.6 was used to correct PCR and sequencing errors. MiXCR version 2.1.1 handled V(D)J alignment, clonotype assembly and CDR3 extraction. Gene usage, clonotype sharing and MAIT/NKT TCR abundance were normalised by analysing the top 1000, 10 000 and 20 000 clonotypes per sample. After downsampling to 27 000 UMIs, diversity was calculated as the inverse Simpson index using the vegan R package. Statistical testing used paired Mann-Whitney U tests on the discordant twin pairs and applied Benjamini-Hochberg correction for multiple testing. Each entry corresponds to one CDR3 protein sequence from reads that TCRdb reprocessed, and DNA is not given. TCRdb assigned the V and J calls; the authors' analysis was not used. The sample table on file contains just over 300,000 distinct CDR3 sequences. The top ten clonotypes cover about 5% of the sample.

Specimen: blood. The V and J genes are TRBV5-1 and TRBJ2-6; the D call of TRBD1 rests on TCRdb alone, since no DNA is present to check it. The TCR originated in a human donor with ulcerative colitis or Crohn's disease, or a healthy co-twin of an affected twin (not recorded which). The CDR3 protein is CASRPGQGFSGANVLTF.